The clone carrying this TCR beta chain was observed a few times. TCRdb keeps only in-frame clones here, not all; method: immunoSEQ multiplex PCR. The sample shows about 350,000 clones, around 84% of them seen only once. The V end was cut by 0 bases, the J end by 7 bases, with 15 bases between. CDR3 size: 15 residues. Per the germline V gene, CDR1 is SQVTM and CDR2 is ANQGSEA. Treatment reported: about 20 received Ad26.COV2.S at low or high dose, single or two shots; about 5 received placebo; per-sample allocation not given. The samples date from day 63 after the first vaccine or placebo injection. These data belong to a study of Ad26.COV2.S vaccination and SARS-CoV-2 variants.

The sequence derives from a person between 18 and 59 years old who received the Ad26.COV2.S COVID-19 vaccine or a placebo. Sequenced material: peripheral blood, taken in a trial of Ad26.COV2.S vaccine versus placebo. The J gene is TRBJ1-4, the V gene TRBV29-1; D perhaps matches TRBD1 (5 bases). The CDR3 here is CSVEDLGGRGEKLFF. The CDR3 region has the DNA TGCAGCGTTGAAGATCTTGGGGGGAGGGGTGAAAAACTGTTTTTT.